The 28 T cell receptor beta chains given below trace back to one sample, sequenced in a study of T-cell memory formation after mild COVID-19 (dated by TCRdb to about 2021). Library preparation employed 5' RACE. Sequencing relied on an Illumina NovaSeq 6000. The public sequencing data were trimmed at Q25 with fastp and processed into clonotypes with MiXCR by TCRdb, which kept only in-frame beta chains. Rows with one shared CDR3 protein collapse into an entry with the most common genes and DNA. For this sample there are hundreds of thousands of distinct CDR3 sequences; just over 15% appear just once. About 2% of the sample is taken by the ten largest. The sequenced sample consisted of PBMCs or a T cell subset sorted from them (not recorded which). The receptors were gathered from an adult woman who had mild COVID-19 (a few samples of this study predate the infection). The sample titles of this study are shuffled in the database, so cell type and time point are left out; the donor was told from shared clones.

This chain joins TRBV6-5 and TRBJ1-2; 10 bases are shared with TRBD1. With V trimmed by 1 base and J by 8 bases, 4 bases remained unmatched. The CDR3 loop spans 14 amino acids. Germline CDR1 reads MNHEY; CDR2 reads SVGAGI. DNA for the CDR3: TGTGCCAGCAGTTACTTCCGGGACAGGGGCGGCTACACCTTC. Amino acids: CASSYFRDRGGYTF.

This clonotype was found a few times. The rearrangement links TRBV20-1 to TRBJ2-1; 12 bases map to TRBD2. This CDR3 region has 17 residues. With V trimmed by 6 bases and J by 0 bases, 9 bases remained unmatched. CDR1 and CDR2 from the germline V gene are DFQATT and SNEGSKA (reference sequence). The CDR3 coding sequence is TGCAGTGCCCTCAGACTAGCGGGGGTTTACTCCTACAATGAGCAGTTCTTC. Translating it yields CSALRLAGVYSYNEQFF.

V is TRBV6-2 or TRBV6-3 and J is TRBJ1-2; D may be TRBD1 (6 bases). V was pared by 6 bases and J by 0 bases, with 17 bases between. From germline, CDR1 is MNHEY and CDR2 SVGEGT. The CDR3 extends over 16 amino acids. CDR3: CASRGDTTLTNYGYTF. CDR3 bases: TGTGCCAGCAGAGGGGACACGACCCTCACTAACTATGGCTACACCTTC.

The J gene is TRBJ1-1, the V gene TRBV6-1, with D possibly being TRBD1 (5 bases). Per the germline V gene, CDR1 is MNHNS and CDR2 is SASEGT. The CDR3 sequence is 13 residues long. V shed 1 base and J shed 7 bases, with 10 bases lying between them. The DNA of the CDR3 is TGTGCCAGCAGTGAAGTTGAGGGGTTTGAAGCTTTCTTT. This gives the protein CASSEVEGFEAFF.

This clonotype was detected a few times. CDR3 amino acids: CATGTGRMNTEAFF. The CDR3 bases are TGTGCCACCGGGACAGGGCGGATGAACACTGAAGCTTTCTTT. This chain links TRBV19 with TRBJ1-1, with TRBD1 matching 9 bases. CDR1 and CDR2 (germline): LNHDA, SQIVND (reference sequence). The CDR3 has 14 residues. V was pared by 10 bases and J by 0 bases, with 6 bases of the junction left unmatched.

This clonotype was counted a few times. The chain has TRBV29-1 and TRBJ2-3, with TRBD2 matching over 7 bases. CDR3 length: 14 residues. J was trimmed by 2 bases and V by 7 bases; bases with no gene match: 9. CDR1 SQVTM and CDR2 ANQGSEA come from the germline V gene. As DNA, the CDR3 is TGCAGCGCGCCAAGAAGCGGGACCACAGATACGCAGTATTTT. It specifies CSAPRSGTTDTQYF.

This clonotype was counted a few times. V and J are TRBV5-1 and TRBJ2-5; TRBD2 matches 10 bases. The CDR3 extends over 17 amino acids. The junction had 7 bases not matched to a gene; V was cut back by 0 bases and J by 2 bases. CDR1 and CDR2 from the germline V gene are SGHRS and YFSETQ. For the CDR3, the DNA is TGCGCCAGCAGCTTGGGAAGGACTAGCGGACGTCAAGAGACCCAGTACTTC. Translating it yields CASSLGRTSGRQETQYF.

The chain couples TRBV20-1 to TRBJ1-2; D is ambiguous. There are 13 residues in the CDR3. The V and J ends lost 6 bases and 7 bases respectively, with 18 bases between them. Looked up from germline, CDR1 is DFQATT and CDR2 is SNEGSKA (reference sequence). Here the CDR3 DNA reads TGCAGTGCGGAATCGAACCTCGGGCGTGGCTACACCTTC. It codes for CSAESNLGRGYTF.

CDR3 region: CASMRTGVDETQYF. Here the CDR3 DNA reads TGTGCCAGCATGCGGACAGGGGTGGATGAGACCCAGTACTTC. The chain joins TRBV5-4 to TRBJ2-5, with TRBD1 matching 9 bases. Germline lookup yields CDR1 SGHNT and CDR2 YYREEE (reference sequence). CDR3 size: 14 residues. After removal of 6 bases from V and 5 bases from J, the junction contained 8 bases not matched to a gene.

This chain joins TRBV12-3 or TRBV12-4 and TRBJ2-7; D is unresolved. The CDR3 sequence is 15 residues long. V gave up 6 bases and J gave up 0 bases, with 15 bases separating them. The CDR3 protein is CASSLGSGVSYEQYF. Here the CDR3 DNA reads TGTGCCAGCAGCCTTGGATCCGGTGTCTCCTACGAGCAGTACTTC.

The J gene is TRBJ1-2, the V gene TRBV12-3 or TRBV12-4; 7 bases agree with TRBD1. This CDR3 has 14 amino acids. V lost 1 base and J lost 6; bases outside the gene matches: 5. In DNA, the CDR3 is TGTGCCAGCAGTTTAGGTTACAGGGGCGATGGCTACACCTTC. It is translated as CASSLGYRGDGYTF.

The genes are TRBV11-1 and TRBJ2-5, with D possibly being TRBD2 (5 bases). The V end lost 5 bases, the J end lost 4 bases, and 20 bases lay between the germline ends. The germline V gene encodes CDR1 SGHAT and CDR2 FQDESV (reference sequence). The CDR3 has 16 residues. The CDR3 here is CASSPKSGEEGETQYF. The CDR3 coding sequence is TGTGCCAGCAGCCCGAAGTCCGGGGAAGAGGGAGAGACCCAGTACTTC.

V gene TRBV29-1 combines with J gene TRBJ2-6; D unclear. Germline CDR1 is SQVTM and CDR2 is ANQGSEA. This CDR3 has 15 amino acids. V dropped 5 bases and J dropped 1 base, with 12 bases sitting between them. Written as DNA, the CDR3 is TGCAGCGTTCGGGTGGTTCAGTCTGGGGCCAACGTCCTGACTTTC. This sequence encodes CSVRVVQSGANVLTF. Complete variable domain (other parts from reference TRBV29-1 and TRBJ2-6): SAVISQKPSRDICQRGTSLTIQCQVDSQVTMMFWYRQQPGQSLTLIATANQGSEATYESGFVIDKFPISRPNLTFSTLTVSNMSPEDSSIYLCSVRVVQSGANVLTFGAGSRLTVL.

V and J are TRBV7-6 and TRBJ2-4; tentative D call: TRBD1 (6 bases). The CDR3 length is 23 residues. V was trimmed by 0 bases and J by 0 bases, leaving 30 bases between them. The germline CDR1 and CDR2 sequences are SGHVS and FNYEAQ. The DNA of the CDR3 is TGTGCCAGCAGCTTAGCCGGATTTGGGAGACAGGCTGCCAGGATCGTAGCCAAAAACATTCAGTACTTC. It is translated as CASSLAGFGRQAARIVAKNIQYF.

A few counts support this clonotype. The chain uses TRBV18 and TRBJ2-1, with D perhaps matching TRBD2 (5 bases). The CDR3 has 17 amino acids. Trimming pared 0 bases from V and 0 bases from J, leaving 12 bases between. Per the germline V gene, CDR1 is KGHSH and CDR2 is LQKENI. The chain's CDR3 is CASSPPMTKLSYNEQFF. CDR3 in DNA: TGTGCCAGCTCACCACCCATGACTAAGCTCTCCTACAATGAGCAGTTCTTC. Full variable domain (missing parts from reference TRBV18 and TRBJ2-1): NAGVMQNPRHLVRRRGQEARLRCSPMKGHSHVYWYRQLPEEGLKFMVYLQKENIIDESGMPKERFSAEFPKEGPSILRIQQVVRGDSAAYFCASSPPMTKLSYNEQFFGPGTRLTVL.

This clonotype was seen more than once but under ten times. The chain recombines TRBV12-5 with TRBJ2-7; a possible D gene is TRBD1 (6 bases). V gave up 6 bases and J gave up 4 bases, with 13 bases separating them. Germline-derived CDR1 and CDR2 are LGHNT and FRNRAP. This CDR3 region has 13 residues. The CDR3 nucleotides are TGTGCTAGTGGGACGACAGGAAAATACGAGCAGTACTTC. It yields the protein CASGTTGKYEQYF.

The rearrangement links TRBV30 to TRBJ2-2; D may be TRBD1 (6 bases). The CDR3 totals 15 residues. V dropped 3 bases and J dropped 4 bases, with 15 bases sitting between them. Looked up from germline, CDR1 is GTSNPN and CDR2 is SVGIG (reference sequence). For the CDR3, the DNA is TGTGCCTGGAGCGCCTTAGGGGGTAGCACCGGGGAGCTGTTTTTT. Translating gives CAWSALGGSTGELFF.

This clonotype came up many times. The gene calls are TRBV5-5 and TRBJ2-2, with D maybe TRBD1 (6 bases). Germline V gene sequence: CDR1 SGHKS, CDR2 YYEKEE (reference sequence). V was clipped by 4 bases and J by 4 bases, with 14 bases between them. The length of the CDR3 is 15 residues. The CDR3 nucleotides are TGTGCCAGCAGCCCCATACAGGGTCCCACCGGGGAGCTGTTTTTT. It yields the protein CASSPIQGPTGELFF.

V is TRBV5-4 and J is TRBJ2-5; D is perhaps TRBD1 (5 bases). The length of the CDR3 is 15 residues. CDR1 and CDR2 (germline): SGHNT, YYREEE (reference sequence). V lost 1 base and J 1 base, leaving 11 bases between the germline ends. CDR3 sequence reads: CASSLWGWSQETQYF. CDR3 in DNA: TGTGCCAGCAGCTTGTGGGGCTGGAGCCAAGAGACCCAGTACTTC.

The V call is TRBV5-1, the J call TRBJ2-7; 7 bases fit TRBD2. CDR3 length: 16 residues. CDR1 SGHRS and CDR2 YFSETQ come from the germline V gene. The V gene end was trimmed by 5 bases and the J gene end by 0 bases; junction bases not matched to a gene: 11. The CDR3 coding sequence is TGCGCCAGCAGACAAGCGCCAGCGGGGAGCTCCTACGAGCAGTACTTC. It yields the protein CASRQAPAGSSYEQYF.

This clonotype was detected only a few times. The J gene is TRBJ2-7, the V gene TRBV5-1; 9 bases match TRBD2. This CDR3 region has 15 residues. Germline trimming cut 4 bases from V and 5 bases from J; bases unmatched to any gene: 10. Germline V gives CDR1 SGHRS, CDR2 YFSETQ. CDR3 nucleotide sequence: TGCGCCAGCAGCCCGGGCCAGGCTAGCGGGGACGAGCAGTACTTC. Translation gives CASSPGQASGDEQYF.

V gene TRBV7-2 combines with J gene TRBJ1-4, with 7 bases identical to TRBD1. V shed 5 bases, J shed 8 bases, and the junction held 11 bases outside the gene matches. CDR1 and CDR2 from the germline V gene are SGHTA and FQGNSA. CDR3 length: 15 residues. This CDR3 is CASSMTGLASEKLFF. The CDR3 nucleotides are TGTGCCAGCAGCATGACAGGGTTGGCGAGCGAAAAACTGTTTTTT.

The genes are TRBV28 and TRBJ2-1, with D possibly called TRBD1 or TRBD2 (5 bases each). Per germline, CDR1 MDHEN and CDR2 SYDVKM. The V gene lost 3 bases and the J gene lost 5 bases, with 14 bases spanning the gap. This CDR3 has 15 amino acids. CDR3 loop: CASSFGGTEDNEQFF. CDR3 in DNA: TGTGCCAGCAGTTTTGGGGGTACGGAGGACAATGAGCAGTTCTTC.

The chain joins TRBV5-1 to TRBJ2-7, with D hard to call. Germline CDR1 is SGHRS and CDR2 is YFSETQ. This CDR3 spans 12 amino acids. The ends were cut back, 4 bases at V and 3 bases at J, with 8 bases in the middle. CDR3 coding DNA: TGCGCCAGCAGCAGAGACTTCTACGAGCAGTACTTC. Protein: CASSRDFYEQYF.

The V gene is TRBV18, the J gene TRBJ2-1; 11 nucleotides match TRBD2. From germline, CDR1 is KGHSH and CDR2 LQKENI. Trimming took 4 bases from V and 8 from J; bases not matched to a gene: 10. This CDR3 comprises 16 residues. Here the CDR3 DNA reads TGTGCCAGCTCACTAATCGCTAGCGGGGGGATGGATGAGCAGTTCTTC. Protein sequence: CASSLIASGGMDEQFF.

This clonotype was observed at least ten times. The chain joins TRBV5-1 to TRBJ2-1; TRBD1 aligns across 8 bases. V shed 4 bases, J shed 4 bases, and the junction held 4 bases outside the gene matches. This CDR3 spans 14 amino acids. Per germline, CDR1 SGHRS and CDR2 YFSETQ. CDR3 sequence: CASSGGTGYNEQFF. CDR3 coding DNA: TGCGCCAGCAGCGGGGGGACAGGTTACAATGAGCAGTTCTTC.

This clonotype occurred a few times. The chain links TRBV2 to TRBJ1-3; D gene ambiguous. V gave up 9 bases and J gave up 0 bases, with 9 bases separating them. CDR3 length: 13 amino acids. Germline assignment: CDR1 SNHLY and CDR2 FYNNEI. This chain's CDR3 is CARRPSSGNTIYF. The CDR3 DNA sequence: TGTGCCAGACGCCCCAGCTCTGGAAACACCATATATTTT.

J is TRBJ2-5 and V is TRBV20-1; D may be TRBD2 (6 bases). V lost 0 bases, J lost 1 base, and 15 bases lay in between. This CDR3 region has 16 residues. The germline gives CDR1 DFQATT, CDR2 SNEGSKA (reference sequence). The CDR3: CSARDRDSLPQETQYF. The CDR3 DNA is TGCAGTGCTAGAGACCGGGACTCGTTACCCCAAGAGACCCAGTACTTC.